This TCR beta chain was recorded in a study of T cell responses to AZD1222 COVID-19 vaccine. This CDR3 is 12 amino acids long. Germline CDR1 is SGDLS and CDR2 is YYNGEE. The V end lost 0 bases, the J end lost 10 bases, and 8 bases lay between the germline ends. Some clones are missing from TCRdb's copy, which holds only in-frame ones; the method was immunoSEQ multiplex PCR. The sample lists 200,000 or so clones, about 86% seen once, with roughly 8% in the top ten. Regarding this clone: Antigen specificity is unknown.

Study-wide results and caveats: Clonal diversity was possibly underestimated; the donors were predominantly white British and more often female.

The clonotype comes from an adult in good health. J is TRBJ2-1 and V is TRBV9, with D perhaps matching TRBD2 (6 bases). Sequences were derived from peripheral blood, sampled on day 0 of AZD1222 vaccination. The CDR3 nucleotides are TGTGCCAGCAGCGTAGGCGGGGTCGAGCAGTTCTTC. Its protein is CASSVGGVEQFF.